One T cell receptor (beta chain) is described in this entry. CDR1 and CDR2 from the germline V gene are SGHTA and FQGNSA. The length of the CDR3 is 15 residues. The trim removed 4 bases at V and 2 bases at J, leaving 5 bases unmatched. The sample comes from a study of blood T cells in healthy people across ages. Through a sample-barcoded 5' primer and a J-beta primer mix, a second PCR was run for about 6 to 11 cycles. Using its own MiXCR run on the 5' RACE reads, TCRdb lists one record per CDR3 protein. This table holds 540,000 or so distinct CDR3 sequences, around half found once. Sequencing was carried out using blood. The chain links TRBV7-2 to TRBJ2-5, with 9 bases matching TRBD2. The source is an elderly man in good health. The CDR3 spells CASSSYAGGQETQYF. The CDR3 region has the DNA TGTGCCAGCAGCTCGTACGCGGGAGGGCAAGAGACCCAGTACTTC.